The rows below give T cell receptor beta chains drawn from one sample of a study of blood T cell repertoires in COVID-19. The table came from immunoSEQ multiplex PCR; TCRdb's copy has only in-frame clones and leaves some out. The sample lists tens of thousands of clones, 75% to 90% occurring once. Sequencing was carried out using peripheral blood. The receptors derive from a woman in her 50s with active COVID-19. Each CDR3 is given with its conserved first and last residue. The order of the fields is V gene, clone size, J gene, D gene, CDR3 protein, CDR3 DNA. A D gene is named only where the DNA matches it firmly. Clone sizes are given selectively: once, few, many, or a class where the clone is expanded.

TRBV27	once	TRBJ2-7	TRBD1	CASSLSYRGRYEQYF	TGTGCCAGCAGTTTATCGTACAGGGGGCGTTACGAGCAGTACTTC
TRBV29-1	NA	TRBJ2-1	TRBD1	CSVVHQKTGQGVSYNEQFF	TGCAGCGTGGTCCACCAAAAGACGGGACAGGGGGTCTCCTACAATGAGCAGTTCTTC
TRBV9	NA	TRBJ2-7	TRBD1	CASSRGQGYEQYF	TGTGCCAGCAGCAGGGGACAGGGCTACGAGCAGTACTTC
TRBV19	NA	TRBJ2-1	TRBD2	CASSIGPSGRFVYNEQFF	TGTGCCAGTAGTATAGGACCTAGCGGGAGATTCGTCTACAATGAGCAGTTCTTC
TRBV5-1	NA	TRBJ2-2	TRBD2	CASSPLAGGVNTGELFF	TGCGCCAGCAGCCCCTTAGCGGGAGGGGTGAACACCGGGGAGCTGTTTTTT
TRBV27	NA	TRBJ1-1	NA	CASSLQEANTEAFF	TGTGCCAGCAGTTTGCAAGAGGCCAACACTGAAGCTTTCTTT
TRBV15	NA	TRBJ2-2	TRBD1	CATSGDRVPGELFF	TGTGCCACCAGCGGAGACAGGGTTCCCGGGGAGCTGTTTTTT
TRBV7-3	NA	TRBJ1-2	NA	CASSPAGRSNYTF	TGTGCCAGCAGCCCGGCAGGGAGGTCCAACTACACCTTC
TRBV2	NA	TRBJ2-2	NA	CASSVRGTGELFF	TGTGCCAGCAGTGTAAGGGGGACGGGGGAGCTGTTTTTT
TRBV19	NA	TRBJ2-1	NA	CASSLYNEQFF	TGTGCCAGTAGCCTATACAATGAGCAGTTCTTC
TRBV5-1	NA	TRBJ2-3	NA	CASRLAGKTDTQYF	TGCGCCAGCAGATTAGCAGGGAAAACAGATACGCAGTATTTT
TRBV29-1	NA	TRBJ2-5	TRBD2	CSVGVAGVGETQYF	TGCAGCGTTGGGGTAGCGGGAGTAGGTGAGACCCAGTACTTC
TRBV7-2	NA	TRBJ2-7	TRBD1	CASSSGTGNEQYF	TGTGCCAGCAGCTCCGGGACAGGGAACGAGCAGTACTTC
TRBV18	NA	TRBJ2-7	TRBD1	CASSPLDRGAYEQYF	TGTGCCAGCTCACCCCTGGACAGGGGGGCCTACGAGCAGTACTTC
TRBV30	once	TRBJ2-7	NA	CAWSVAAGRHEQYF	TGTGCCTGGAGTGTAGCTGCGGGAAGGCACGAGCAGTACTTC
TRBV7-9	medium-sized	TRBJ1-2	TRBD1	CASSPDDRGQGYTF	TGTGCCAGCAGCCCCGATGACAGGGGGCAAGGCTACACCTTC
TRBV3-1/TRBV3-2	once	TRBJ2-7	TRBD1	CASSPGTGGSYEQYF	TGTGCCAGCAGCCCCGGGACAGGGGGCTCCTACGAGCAGTACTTC
TRBV5-1	NA	TRBJ2-1	TRBD2	CASSLGTSFGEQFF	TGCGCCAGCAGCTTGGGGACTAGCTTCGGTGAGCAGTTCTTC
TRBV18	NA	TRBJ1-6	NA	CASSPQGKDSPLHF	TGTGCCAGCTCACCTCAGGGGAAGGATTCACCCCTCCACTTT
TRBV19	NA	TRBJ2-3	NA	CASSISGYTDTQYF	TGTGCCAGTAGTATCAGCGGGTACACAGATACGCAGTATTTT
TRBV7-3	once	TRBJ2-1	NA	CASSLAGPYNEQFF	TGTGCCAGCAGCTTGGCTGGGCCCTACAATGAGCAGTTCTTC
TRBV5-1	once	TRBJ2-3	TRBD2	CASSFFFGWTSGRNTDTQYF	TGCGCCAGCAGCTTCTTCTTTGGGTGGACTAGCGGGAGAAATACAGATACGCAGTATTTT
TRBV5-4	NA	TRBJ2-7	TRBD2	CASSGGREGRYEQYF	TGTGCCAGCAGCGGAGGGCGGGAGGGCCGGTACGAGCAGTACTTC
TRBV5-1	NA	TRBJ2-1	TRBD2	CASGERTSGSREQFF	TGCGCCAGCGGGGAGAGAACTAGCGGGAGTCGAGAGCAGTTCTTC
TRBV5-1	once	TRBJ2-2	NA	CASSLDTSGADTGELFF	TGCGCCAGCAGCTTGGATACCAGCGGAGCTGACACCGGGGAGCTGTTTTTT
TRBV7-9	NA	TRBJ1-2	TRBD1	CASSSTTGEYGYTF	TGTGCCAGCAGCTCTACGACAGGGGAGTATGGCTACACCTTC
TRBV5-1	NA	TRBJ2-7	TRBD1	CASSWDSEGYEQYF	TGCGCCAGCAGCTGGGACAGCGAGGGGTACGAGCAGTACTTC
TRBV11-3	NA	TRBJ2-1	TRBD2	CASSLRGSGGYIGYNEQFF	TGTGCCAGCAGCTTACGGGGTAGCGGGGGTTATATTGGTTACAATGAGCAGTTCTTC
TRBV7-9	few	TRBJ1-1	NA	CASSVDMNTEAFF	TGTGCCAGCAGCGTAGATATGAACACTGAAGCTTTCTTT
TRBV14	NA	TRBJ2-4	NA	CASSPLEGHIQYF	TGTGCCAGCAGCCCCCTTGAGGGTCACATTCAGTACTTC
TRBV4-2	NA	TRBJ2-5	TRBD2	CASSPELAGGPRQETQYF	TGTGCCAGCAGCCCTGAACTAGCGGGAGGGCCGAGGCAAGAGACCCAGTACTTC
TRBV4-1	NA	TRBJ2-3	TRBD2	CASSQDAPTSGRADTQYF	TGCGCCAGCAGCCAAGATGCCCCAACTAGCGGGAGGGCAGATACGCAGTATTTT
TRBV6-2/TRBV6-3	NA	TRBJ2-3	TRBD1	CASSSQGAFSADTQYF	TGTGCCAGCAGTTCCCAGGGGGCTTTTTCTGCAGATACGCAGTATTTT
TRBV29-1	NA	TRBJ2-1	NA	CSVEPYSNNEQFF	TGCAGCGTTGAACCATACAGCAACAATGAGCAGTTCTTC
TRBV3-1/TRBV3-2	NA	TRBJ1-1	TRBD1	CASSHGQGSTEAFF	TGTGCCAGCAGCCACGGACAGGGTAGCACTGAAGCTTTCTTT
TRBV19	NA	TRBJ2-7	TRBD2	CASSRTMSGSSYEQYF	TGTGCCAGTAGCCGTACGATGAGCGGGAGCTCCTACGAGCAGTACTTC
TRBV27	NA	TRBJ2-1	TRBD2	CASSLYSNREGYNEQFF	TGTGCCAGCAGTTTGTATAGTAACCGGGAGGGCTACAATGAGCAGTTCTTC
TRBV5-1	NA	TRBJ2-5	NA	CASSLTGQGRGETQYF	TGCGCCAGCAGCTTGACCGGCCAGGGGAGGGGAGAGACCCAGTACTTC
TRBV5-1	NA	TRBJ2-7	TRBD1	CASSLVGQGEKYEQYF	TGCGCCAGCAGCTTGGTGGGACAGGGGGAGAAGTACGAGCAGTACTTC
TRBV19	NA	TRBJ2-7	NA	CASSITTGKYEQYF	TGTGCCAGTAGTATAACCACAGGAAAATACGAGCAGTACTTC
TRBV2	NA	TRBJ2-1	TRBD2	CAGTSGYNEQFF	TGTGCCGGGACTAGCGGCTACAATGAGCAGTTCTTC
TRBV5-1	NA	TRBJ2-5	TRBD1	CASTRQGREETQYF	TGCGCCAGCACCCGACAGGGTAGAGAAGAGACCCAGTACTTC
TRBV18	NA	TRBJ2-1	TRBD2	CASSPGLAFYNEQFF	TGTGCCAGCTCACCGGGACTAGCGTTCTACAATGAGCAGTTCTTC
TRBV28	NA	TRBJ2-5	NA	CASSLLQDQETQYF	TGTGCCAGCAGCCTCCTACAGGACCAAGAGACCCAGTACTTC
TRBV24-1	NA	TRBJ2-2	TRBD2	CATSDSWTSGTGELFF	TGTGCCACCAGTGATTCCTGGACTAGCGGCACCGGGGAGCTGTTTTTT
TRBV6-1	NA	TRBJ1-5	NA	CASSERTGNQPQHF	TGTGCCAGCAGTGAAAGGACAGGCAATCAGCCCCAGCATTTT
TRBV5-1	NA	TRBJ2-7	NA	CASSGTGTGSSYEQYF	TGCGCCAGCAGCGGGACCGGGACTGGGAGCTCCTACGAGCAGTACTTC
TRBV14	NA	TRBJ2-7	NA	CASSQVAGRKVYEQYF	TGTGCCAGCAGCCAAGTTGCAGGGCGGAAGGTTTACGAGCAGTACTTC
TRBV15	NA	TRBJ1-1	NA	CATSRVAGVGTEAFF	TGTGCCACCAGCAGAGTTGCGGGGGTCGGGACTGAAGCTTTCTTT
TRBV3-1/TRBV3-2	NA	TRBJ2-7	TRBD2	CASSQILAGSYEQYF	TGTGCCAGCAGCCAAATACTAGCGGGATCCTACGAGCAGTACTTC
TRBV28	NA	TRBJ1-6	TRBD1	CASSLGAGTGNHNSPLHF	TGTGCCAGCAGTTTAGGGGCCGGGACAGGGAACCATAATTCACCCCTCCACTTT
TRBV7-3	NA	TRBJ2-3	TRBD2	CASRSTSGHTDTQYF	TGTGCCAGCAGGTCAACTAGCGGACACACAGATACGCAGTATTTT
TRBV27	NA	TRBJ2-7	TRBD1	CASSLSSRTGGSGEQYF	TGTGCCAGCAGTTTATCTTCTAGGACAGGGGGCTCCGGGGAGCAGTACTTC
TRBV24-1	NA	TRBJ2-1	NA	CATSDSTSSYNEQFF	TGTGCCACCAGTGACTCTACGAGCTCCTACAATGAGCAGTTCTTC
TRBV18	NA	TRBJ2-1	TRBD2	CASSRLAGDYNEQFF	TGTGCCAGCTCGCGACTAGCGGGAGACTACAATGAGCAGTTCTTC
TRBV5-5	NA	TRBJ1-1	NA	CASSFQSGPNTEAFF	TGTGCCAGCAGCTTTCAGTCAGGGCCGAACACTGAAGCTTTCTTT
TRBV6-5	NA	TRBJ2-1	TRBD2	CASRPSGRTGNEQFF	TGTGCCAGCAGACCCAGCGGGAGGACCGGGAATGAGCAGTTCTTC
TRBV5-4	NA	TRBJ2-3	TRBD2	CASSSLAGAITDTQYF	TGTGCCAGCAGTTCCTTAGCGGGAGCGATCACAGATACGCAGTATTTT
TRBV18	NA	TRBJ2-5	NA	CASSPRRGWETQYF	TGTGCCAGCTCACCCCGGCGGGGTTGGGAGACCCAGTACTTC